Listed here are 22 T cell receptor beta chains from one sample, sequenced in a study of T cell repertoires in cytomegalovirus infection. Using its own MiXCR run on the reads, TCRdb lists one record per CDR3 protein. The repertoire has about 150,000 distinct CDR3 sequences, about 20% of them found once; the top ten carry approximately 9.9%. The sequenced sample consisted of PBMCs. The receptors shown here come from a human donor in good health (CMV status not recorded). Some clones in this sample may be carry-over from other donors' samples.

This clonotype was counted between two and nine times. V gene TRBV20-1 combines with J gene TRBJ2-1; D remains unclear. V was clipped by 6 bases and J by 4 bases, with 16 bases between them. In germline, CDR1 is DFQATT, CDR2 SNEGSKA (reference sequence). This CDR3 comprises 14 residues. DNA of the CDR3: TGCAGTGCCCAGGAAAACTTTGCTTACAATGAGCAGTTCTTC. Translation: CSAQENFAYNEQFF.

DNA of the CDR3: TGTGCCAGCAGCCCCCTAGGCGAAGCGGCAAGCTACGAGCAGTACTTC. This translates into CASSPLGEAASYEQYF. The gene calls are TRBV3-1 and TRBJ2-7, with D possibly being TRBD2 (5 bases). This CDR3 has 16 amino acids. The V gene lost 4 bases and the J gene lost 3 bases, with 19 bases spanning the gap. Germline V gene sequence: CDR1 LGHDT, CDR2 YNNKEL (reference sequence).

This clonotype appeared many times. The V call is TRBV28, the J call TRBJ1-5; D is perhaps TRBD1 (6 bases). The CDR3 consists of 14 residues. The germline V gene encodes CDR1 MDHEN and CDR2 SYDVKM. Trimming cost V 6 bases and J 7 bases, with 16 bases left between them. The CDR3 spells CASSLYRVGQPQHF. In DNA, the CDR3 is TGTGCCAGCAGCCTTTACAGGGTTGGACAGCCCCAGCATTTT.

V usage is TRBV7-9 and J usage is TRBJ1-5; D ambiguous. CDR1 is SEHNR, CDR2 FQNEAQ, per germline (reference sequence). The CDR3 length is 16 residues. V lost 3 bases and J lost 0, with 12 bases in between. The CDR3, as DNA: TGTGCCAGCAGCTTGGTTAACTGGTATAGCAATCAGCCCCAGCATTTT. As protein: CASSLVNWYSNQPQHF.

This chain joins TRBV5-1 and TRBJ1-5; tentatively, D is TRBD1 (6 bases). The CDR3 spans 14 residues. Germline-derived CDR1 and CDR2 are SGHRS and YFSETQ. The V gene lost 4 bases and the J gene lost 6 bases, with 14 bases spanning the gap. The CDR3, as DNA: TGCGCCAGCAGCCCCCGGGGGGGCCTTCAGCCCCAGCATTTT. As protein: CASSPRGGLQPQHF.

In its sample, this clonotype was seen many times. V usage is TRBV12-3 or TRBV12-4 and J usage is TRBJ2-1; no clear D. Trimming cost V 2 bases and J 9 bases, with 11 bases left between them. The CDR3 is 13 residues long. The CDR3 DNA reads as TGTGCCAGCAGTTTACTTGGTGCCGGTGAGCAGTTCTTC. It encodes CASSLLGAGEQFF.

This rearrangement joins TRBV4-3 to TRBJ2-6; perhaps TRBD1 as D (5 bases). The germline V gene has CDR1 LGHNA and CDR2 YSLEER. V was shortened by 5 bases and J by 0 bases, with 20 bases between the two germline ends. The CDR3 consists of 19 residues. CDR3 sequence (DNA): TGCGCCAGCAGCACACAATACAGGCCGACCGGCTCTGGGGCCAACGTCCTGACTTTC. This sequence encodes CASSTQYRPTGSGANVLTF.

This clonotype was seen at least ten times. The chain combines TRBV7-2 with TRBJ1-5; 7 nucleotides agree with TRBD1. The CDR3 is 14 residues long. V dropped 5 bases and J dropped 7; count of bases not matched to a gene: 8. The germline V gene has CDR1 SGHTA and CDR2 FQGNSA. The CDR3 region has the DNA TGTGCCAGCAGCAGAGGGGGCGCGAACCAGCCCCAGCATTTT. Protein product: CASSRGGANQPQHF.

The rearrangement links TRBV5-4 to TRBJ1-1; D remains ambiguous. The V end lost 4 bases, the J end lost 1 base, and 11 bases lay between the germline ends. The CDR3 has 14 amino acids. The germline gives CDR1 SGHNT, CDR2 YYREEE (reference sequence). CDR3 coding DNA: TGTGCCAGCAGCCCATACGAAGAGAACACTGAAGCTTTCTTT. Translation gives CASSPYEENTEAFF. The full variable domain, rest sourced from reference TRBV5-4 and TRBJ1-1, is ETGVTQSPTHLIKTRGQQVTLRCSSQSGHNTVSWYQQALGQGPQFIFQYYREEENGRGNFPPRFSGLQFPNYSSELNVNALELDDSALYLCASSPYEENTEAFFGQGTRLTVV.

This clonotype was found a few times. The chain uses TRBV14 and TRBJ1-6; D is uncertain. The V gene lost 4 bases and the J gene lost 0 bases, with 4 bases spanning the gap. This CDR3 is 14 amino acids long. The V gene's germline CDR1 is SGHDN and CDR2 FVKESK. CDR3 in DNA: TGTGCCAGCAGCCCGGGCTCCTATAATTCACCCCTCCACTTT. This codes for CASSPGSYNSPLHF.

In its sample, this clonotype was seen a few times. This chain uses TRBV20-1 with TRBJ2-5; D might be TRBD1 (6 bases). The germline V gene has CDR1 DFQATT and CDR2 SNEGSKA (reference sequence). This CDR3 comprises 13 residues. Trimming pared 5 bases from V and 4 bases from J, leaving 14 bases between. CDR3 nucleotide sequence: TGCAGTGCTCGCCCTGAAGGGGGAGAGACCCAGTACTTC. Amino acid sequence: CSARPEGGETQYF.

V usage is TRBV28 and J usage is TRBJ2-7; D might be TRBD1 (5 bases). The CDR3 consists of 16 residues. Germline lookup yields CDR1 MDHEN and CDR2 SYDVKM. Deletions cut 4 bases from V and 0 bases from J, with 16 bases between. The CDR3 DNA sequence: TGTGCCAGCAGTTCCTACGACAGTGTTGACTCCTACGAGCAGTACTTC. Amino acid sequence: CASSSYDSVDSYEQYF.

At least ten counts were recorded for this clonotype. The chain's CDR3 is CASSLGVLARALEQFF. CDR3 coding DNA: TGTGCCAGCAGCTTAGGCGTGCTAGCGAGAGCCCTTGAGCAGTTCTTC. The rearrangement links TRBV7-8 to TRBJ2-1; maybe TRBD2 (6 bases). Germline V gene data show CDR1 as SGHVS and CDR2 as FQNEAQ. The CDR3 is 16 residues long. V lost 1 base and J lost 9, with 19 bases in between.

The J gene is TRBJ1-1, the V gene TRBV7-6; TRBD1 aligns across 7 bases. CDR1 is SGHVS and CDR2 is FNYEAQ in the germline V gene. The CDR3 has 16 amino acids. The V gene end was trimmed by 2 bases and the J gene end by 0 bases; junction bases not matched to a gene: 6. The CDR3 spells CASSLSGGGVNTEAFF. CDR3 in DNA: TGTGCCAGCAGCTTATCAGGGGGAGGGGTGAACACTGAAGCTTTCTTT. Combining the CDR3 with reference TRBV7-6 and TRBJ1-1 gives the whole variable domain GAGVSQSPRYKVTKRGQDVALRCDPISGHVSLYWYRQALGQGPEFLTYFNYEAQQDKSGLPNDRFSAERPEGSISTLTIQRTEQRDSAMYRCASSLSGGGVNTEAFFGQGTRLTVV.

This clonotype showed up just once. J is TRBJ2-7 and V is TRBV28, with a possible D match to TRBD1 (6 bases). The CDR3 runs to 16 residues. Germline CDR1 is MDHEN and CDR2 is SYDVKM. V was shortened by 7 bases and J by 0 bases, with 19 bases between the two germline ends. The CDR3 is CASKGNRERNSYEQYF. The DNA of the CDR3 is TGTGCCAGCAAAGGGAACAGGGAGAGGAACTCCTACGAGCAGTACTTC.

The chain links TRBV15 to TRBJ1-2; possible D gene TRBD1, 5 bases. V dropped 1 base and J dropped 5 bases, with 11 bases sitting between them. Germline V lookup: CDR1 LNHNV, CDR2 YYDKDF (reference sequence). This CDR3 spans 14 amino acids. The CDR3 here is CATSRGGTEYGYTF. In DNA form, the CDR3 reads TGTGCCACCAGCAGAGGGGGCACAGAATATGGCTACACCTTC.

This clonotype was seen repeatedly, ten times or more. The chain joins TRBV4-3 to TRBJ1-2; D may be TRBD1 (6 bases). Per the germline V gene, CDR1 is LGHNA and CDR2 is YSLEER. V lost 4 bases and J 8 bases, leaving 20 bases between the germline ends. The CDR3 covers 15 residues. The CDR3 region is CASSLNRDTSLGYTF. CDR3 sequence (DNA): TGCGCCAGCAGCCTAAACCGGGACACCTCTCTCGGCTACACCTTC.

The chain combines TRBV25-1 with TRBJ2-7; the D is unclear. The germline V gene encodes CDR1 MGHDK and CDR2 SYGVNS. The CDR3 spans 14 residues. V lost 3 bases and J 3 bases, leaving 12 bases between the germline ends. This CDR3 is CASSDQARNYEQYF. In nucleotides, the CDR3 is TGTGCCAGCAGTGATCAGGCCCGTAACTACGAGCAGTACTTC.

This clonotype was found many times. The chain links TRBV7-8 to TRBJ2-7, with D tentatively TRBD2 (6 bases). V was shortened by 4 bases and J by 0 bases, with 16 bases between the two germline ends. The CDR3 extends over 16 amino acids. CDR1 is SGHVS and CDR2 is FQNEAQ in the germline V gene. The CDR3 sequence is CASSSSQAGHSYEQYF. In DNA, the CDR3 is TGTGCCAGCAGCTCGTCACAAGCGGGCCACTCCTACGAGCAGTACTTC.

The CDR3: CASNRPPDYSTDTQYF. CDR3 nucleotide sequence: TGTGCCAGCAACCGACCCCCGGATTATAGCACAGATACGCAGTATTTT. The chain has TRBV7-2 and TRBJ2-3, with D uncertain. The CDR3 extends over 16 amino acids. V was shortened by 7 bases and J by 0 bases, with 17 bases between the two germline ends. Germline assignment: CDR1 SGHTA and CDR2 FQGNSA.

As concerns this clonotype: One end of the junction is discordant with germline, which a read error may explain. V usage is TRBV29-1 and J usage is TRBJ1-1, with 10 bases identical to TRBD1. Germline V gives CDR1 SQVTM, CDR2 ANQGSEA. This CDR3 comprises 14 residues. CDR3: CSVEGGTGDTEALF. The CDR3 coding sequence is TGCAGCGTTGAAGGAGGGACAGGGGACACTGAAGCTCTCTTT.

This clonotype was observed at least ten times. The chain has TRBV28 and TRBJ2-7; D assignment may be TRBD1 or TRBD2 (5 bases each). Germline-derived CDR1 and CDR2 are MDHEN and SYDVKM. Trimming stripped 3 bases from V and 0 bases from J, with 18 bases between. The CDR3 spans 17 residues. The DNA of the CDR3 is TGTGCCAGCAGTTTCTCGAGGCCAGAAGGGACCTCCTACGAGCAGTACTTC. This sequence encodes CASSFSRPEGTSYEQYF.